Listed below are T cell receptor beta chains from one sample, sequenced in a study of T cells in Graves' hyperthyroidism and ophthalmopathy. Each CDR3 protein gets one entry after TCRdb re-called the multiplex PCR reads with MiXCR. The data hold hundreds of thousands of distinct CDR3 sequences, with roughly an eighth observed a single time. The sample was blood. These receptors originate from a woman aged 40 to 50 with Graves' ophthalmopathy. CDR3s include the opening cysteine and the closing phenylalanine or tryptophan. D genes are given only for firm matches. Where a row states a size, it is once, few, many or the class of an expanded clone; other rows omit it.

D gene	V gene	clone size	J gene	CDR3 protein	CDR3 DNA
-	TRBV28	many	TRBJ2-5	CASSRYRVDQYF	TGTGCCAGCAGCCGATACAGGGTTGACCAGTACTTC
-	TRBV20-1	-	TRBJ2-7	CSARESTSTHIYEQYF	TGCAGTGCTAGAGAATCCACTAGCACACACATATACGAGCAGTACTTC
TRBD1	TRBV13	few	TRBJ1-2	CASSPLGDRGDSNYGYTF	TGTGCCAGCAGCCCCCTAGGGGACAGGGGGGATAGCAACTATGGCTACACCTTC
TRBD2	TRBV12-3/TRBV12-4	-	TRBJ2-1	CASNKAGTIYNEQFF	TGTGCCAGCAATAAAGCGGGAACCATCTACAATGAGCAGTTCTTC
TRBD2	TRBV6-1	many	TRBJ2-3	CASSEAGGLVGTDTQYF	TGTGCCAGCAGTGAAGCGGGGGGACTAGTCGGCACAGATACGCAGTATTTT
-	TRBV11-2	few	TRBJ2-6	CASSLRLGRGLTGANVLTF	TGTGCCAGCAGCTTAAGATTAGGCAGGGGCTTAACTGGGGCCAACGTCCTGACTTTC
-	TRBV27	many	TRBJ1-5	CASSYPEGLNQPQHF	TGTGCCAGCAGTTACCCTGAGGGCCTCAATCAGCCCCAGCATTTT
-	TRBV5-6	once	TRBJ2-6	CASSLRTASSGANVLTF	TGTGCCAGCAGCTTGAGGACAGCCTCCTCTGGGGCCAACGTCCTGACCTTC
-	TRBV11-2	many	TRBJ2-3	CASSLDRGVSGTQYF	TGTGCCAGCAGCTTAGATCGGGGAGTTTCGGGTACGCAGTATTTT
-	TRBV7-9	-	TRBJ1-1	CVSSHRDQTPEAFF	TGTGTCAGCAGCCATAGGGACCAGACCCCTGAAGCTTTCTTT
-	TRBV5-5	-	TRBJ1-4	CASSSGTQPEKLFF	TGTGCCAGCAGCTCCGGGACCCAGCCTGAAAAACTGTTTTTT
TRBD1	TRBV20-1	many	TRBJ1-2	CSASYGSTGGYGYTF	TGCAGTGCTAGTTACGGTTCCACAGGGGGCTATGGCTACACCTTC
-	TRBV4-2	few	TRBJ1-1	CASSQEPENTEAFF	TGTGCCAGCAGCCAAGAGCCAGAGAACACTGAAGCTTTCTTT
-	TRBV20-1	-	TRBJ2-7	CSASTGATYEQYF	TGCAGTGCTAGTACCGGGGCTACCTACGAGCAGTACTTC
-	TRBV10-2	-	TRBJ2-2	CASSESKVSLTGELFF	TGCGCCAGCAGTGAGTCGAAAGTCAGTCTTACCGGGGAGCTGTTTTTT
-	TRBV15	-	TRBJ1-3	CATSKIQLGYGNTIYF	TGTGCCACCAGCAAAATACAGTTAGGGTATGGAAACACCATATATTTT
-	TRBV6-1	-	TRBJ2-4	CASRLTGRDIQYF	TGTGCCAGCAGGCTGACAGGGAGGGACATTCAGTACTTC
TRBD2	TRBV5-8	-	TRBJ2-2	CASSSGLAGEDGELFF	TGTGCCAGCAGCTCTGGACTAGCGGGGGAAGACGGGGAGCTGTTTTTT
-	TRBV10-3	-	TRBJ2-3	CAISAGVTDTQYF	TGTGCCATCAGTGCGGGCGTCACAGATACGCAGTATTTT
TRBD2	TRBV28	many	TRBJ2-7	CASSWEGAYEQYF	TGTGCCAGCAGTTGGGAGGGAGCCTACGAGCAGTACTTC
-	TRBV6-4	many	TRBJ1-1	CASRTQGGKGNTEAFF	TGTGCCAGCAGAACACAGGGTGGGAAGGGGAACACTGAAGCTTTCTTT
-	TRBV20-1	few	TRBJ2-3	CSASQGLHTDTQYF	TGCAGTGCTAGCCAGGGCCTACACACAGATACGCAGTATTTT
-	TRBV27	few	TRBJ1-1	CASSLQLPGTEAFF	TGTGCCAGCAGTCTCCAATTACCGGGCACTGAAGCTTTCTTT
-	TRBV5-1	many	TRBJ2-7	CASSQGKRGYEQYF	TGCGCCAGCAGCCAGGGTAAAAGGGGCTACGAGCAGTACTTC
TRBD1	TRBV2	many	TRBJ1-4	CASSVGTGPQTNEKLFF	TGTGCCAGCAGTGTGGGGACAGGGCCTCAAACTAATGAAAAACTGTTTTTT
-	TRBV12-3/TRBV12-4	many	TRBJ1-1	CASRLVRGPSKGNTEAFF	TGTGCCAGCAGGCTTGTGAGAGGGCCCTCGAAAGGGAACACTGAAGCTTTCTTT
-	TRBV12-3/TRBV12-4	many	TRBJ1-3	CASSCRSGNTIYF	TGTGCCAGCAGTTGCCGCTCTGGAAACACCATATATTTT
TRBD1	TRBV3-1	-	TRBJ2-1	CASSPRTGEGEQFF	TGTGCCAGCAGCCCTAGGACAGGGGAAGGTGAGCAGTTCTTC
-	TRBV29-1	many	TRBJ1-1	CSVVDATNTEAFF	TGCAGCGTTGTAGACGCAACCAACACTGAAGCTTTCTTT
-	TRBV20-1	-	TRBJ2-3	CSATLGSDTQYF	TGCAGTGCTACCCTAGGGAGTGATACGCAGTATTTT
-	TRBV5-6	many	TRBJ1-2	CASSFGGRDGYTF	TGTGCCAGCAGCTTCGGGGGGCGCGATGGCTACACCTTC
-	TRBV10-1	many	TRBJ2-3	CASSDLQHEDTQYF	TGCGCCAGCAGTGACCTTCAGCACGAGGATACGCAGTATTTT
-	TRBV19	many	TRBJ1-5	CASSTGLGRNQPQHF	TGTGCCAGTAGTACGGGGTTGGGGCGCAATCAGCCCCAGCATTTT
TRBD1	TRBV4-2	-	TRBJ2-5	CASSPQDRGRGETQYF	TGTGCCAGCAGCCCCCAAGACAGGGGGCGAGGAGAGACCCAGTACTTC
-	TRBV5-5	few	TRBJ1-6	CASRPSQGSYNSPLHF	TGTGCCAGCAGACCCTCACAGGGATCCTATAATTCACCCCTCCACTTT
-	TRBV7-9	many	TRBJ2-7	CASSRPGPTYEQYF	TGTGCCAGCAGCCGTCCGGGACCGACCTACGAGCAGTACTTC
-	TRBV2	many	TRBJ2-5	CASSFQGRRLETQYF	TGTGCCAGCAGCTTCCAGGGGAGAAGGTTGGAGACCCAGTACTTC
-	TRBV3-1	many	TRBJ1-1	CASSQFQGNTEAFF	TGTGCCAGCAGCCAATTCCAGGGGAACACTGAAGCTTTCTTT
-	TRBV7-9	many	TRBJ1-4	CASSPLLGVTNEKLFF	TGTGCCAGCAGCCCCCTATTAGGAGTAACTAATGAAAAACTGTTTTTT
-	TRBV20-1	many	TRBJ2-3	CSARFGGKQYF	TGCAGTGCTAGATTCGGCGGGAAGCAGTATTTT
-	TRBV5-1	many	TRBJ2-1	CASSLGADEQFF	TGCGCCAGCAGCTTGGGGGCGGATGAGCAGTTCTTC
TRBD1	TRBV13	many	TRBJ1-1	CASSRGQGNTEAFF	TGTGCCAGCAGCCGAGGACAGGGGAACACTGAAGCTTTCTTT